The 16 T cell receptor beta chains below come from one sample, sequenced in a study of beta chain features in type 1 diabetes. These receptors lack a known antigen. Study findings and constraints: TCRB CDR3s from Type 1 diabetes patients were moderately but significantly shorter in all four CD4+ subsets.

Expressed TCRB transcripts were sequenced because the isolated RNA had all been reverse transcribed beforehand. TCRdb keeps only in-frame clones here, not all; method: immunoSEQ multiplex PCR. The table shows about 390,000 clones, with around 9.6% occurring only once. Material: central memory CD4+ T cells from blood. Receptor source: a man aged 25-40 years with type 1 diabetes.

The gene calls are TRBV28 and TRBJ2-7; 7 bases match TRBD2. The CDR3 is 14 residues long. In germline, CDR1 is MDHEN, CDR2 SYDVKM. V dropped 4 bases and J dropped 9; count of bases not matched to a gene: 12. Here the CDR3 DNA reads TGTGCCAGCAGTTATCTTGGCCCCAAGCGGGGGCAGTACTTC. It translates to CASSYLGPKRGQYF.

This sequence joins TRBV7-2 and TRBJ1-1; D perhaps matches TRBD1 (6 bases). Trimming took off 7 bases at V and 1 base at J, with 7 bases between the two ends. The V gene's germline CDR1 is SGHTA and CDR2 FQGNSA. The CDR3 is made up of 12 amino acids. In DNA form, the CDR3 reads TGTGCCAGCACGACAGGGAACACTGAAGCTTTCTTT. Encoded protein: CASTTGNTEAFF.

This clone has only a few counts. V gene TRBV7-6 combines with J gene TRBJ2-2, with D maybe TRBD2 (5 bases). CDR1 is SGHVS and CDR2 is FNYEAQ in the germline V gene. The CDR3 length is 14 residues. Between the trimmed V and J ends, which lost 6 bases and 7 bases, there was a span of 15 bases. The CDR3 reads CASRPSGSVGELFF. In DNA, the CDR3 is TGTGCCAGCAGACCCAGCGGATCCGTCGGGGAGCTGTTTTTT.

The sample holds many counts of this clone. The V and J genes are TRBV28 and TRBJ1-2; D remains unclear. The germline gives CDR1 MDHEN, CDR2 SYDVKM. Deletions cut 8 bases from V and 8 bases from J, with 18 bases between. The CDR3 has 13 amino acids. The DNA of the CDR3 is TGTGCCAGCGGCTCGACCGTTAGTAGGGGCTACACCTTC. It specifies CASGSTVSRGYTF.

This clone has only a few counts. CDR3 sequence: CASSLLGSGSYGYTF. The CDR3 region has the DNA TGTGCCAGCAGTCTACTGGGGTCAGGAAGCTATGGCTACACCTTC. V usage is TRBV5-6 and J usage is TRBJ1-2, with unresolved D. Germline V CDR1 and CDR2: SGHDT, YYEEEE. The length of the CDR3 is 15 residues. V lost 5 bases, J lost 4 bases, and 18 bases lay in between.

The chain carries TRBV7-2 and TRBJ2-6, with a weak D call TRBD1 (6 bases). The germline V gene encodes CDR1 SGHTA and CDR2 FQGNSA. V was pared by 3 bases and J by 5 bases, with 8 bases between. This CDR3 spans 14 amino acids. The chain's CDR3 is CASSFRDRANVLTF. The CDR3 nucleotides read TGTGCCAGCAGCTTCCGGGACAGGGCCAACGTCCTGACTTTC.

V gene TRBV6-5 combines with J gene TRBJ1-5; D unresolved. Trimming took off 4 bases at V and 8 bases at J, with 9 bases between the two ends. The germline gives CDR1 MNHEY, CDR2 SVGAGI. The CDR3 loop spans 12 amino acids. The CDR3: CASSLSIEPQHF. DNA for the CDR3: TGTGCCAGCAGTTTATCTATAGAGCCCCAGCATTTT.

This clone appeared a few times. This chain connects TRBV29-1 to TRBJ2-2; 8 bases are shared with TRBD1. The V gene end was trimmed by 4 bases and the J gene end by 4 bases; junction bases not matched to a gene: 5. From germline, CDR1 is SQVTM and CDR2 ANQGSEA. The CDR3 sequence is 14 residues long. CDR3 amino acids: CSVATGDGTGELFF. The CDR3 region has the DNA TGCAGCGTTGCGACAGGGGACGGCACCGGGGAGCTGTTTTTT.

This clone was picked up a small number of times. The V gene is TRBV6-5, the J gene TRBJ2-3; D may be TRBD1 (6 bases). With 1 base removed from V and 10 bases from J, the gap between germline ends came to 18 bases. This CDR3 has 15 residues. Per germline, CDR1 MNHEY and CDR2 SVGAGI. CDR3 loop: CASSYLGGGPHAQYF. The CDR3 DNA reads TGTGCCAGCAGTTACTTAGGTGGGGGCCCCCATGCGCAGTATTTT.

This chain links TRBV5-1 with TRBJ1-2; the D is unclear. CDR1 is SGHRS and CDR2 is YFSETQ in the germline V gene. The CDR3 is made up of 12 amino acids. V was clipped by 1 base and J by 8 bases, with 9 bases between them. For the CDR3, the DNA is TGCGCCAGCAGCTTGAAGGGAATCGGCTACACCTTC. Translation: CASSLKGIGYTF.

This clone occurred a few times. V usage is TRBV6-5 and J usage is TRBJ2-7; the D gene is possibly TRBD1 (5 bases). V lost 6 bases and J lost 7, with 16 bases in between. Looked up from germline, CDR1 is MNHEY and CDR2 is SVGAGI. The CDR3 runs 13 residues. This CDR3 reads CASSSYQGDEQYF. The CDR3 DNA sequence: TGTGCCAGCAGCTCCTACCAAGGGGATGAGCAGTACTTC.

This clone was found a few times. The chain couples TRBV14 to TRBJ2-7; D is possibly TRBD1 (6 bases). Trimming left V 0 bases short and J 3 bases short, with 12 bases between. The CDR3 totals 15 residues. Germline V gives CDR1 SGHDN, CDR2 FVKESK. The chain's CDR3 is CASSQDLRTDYEQYF. The CDR3 nucleotides are TGTGCCAGCAGCCAAGATCTGCGGACAGACTACGAGCAGTACTTC. The full variable domain, with the rest looked up from reference TRBV14 and TRBJ2-7, is EAGVTQFPSHSVIEKGQTVTLRCDPISGHDNLYWYRRVMGKEIKFLLHFVKESKQDESGMPNNRFLAERTGGTYSTLKVQPAELEDSGVYFCASSQDLRTDYEQYFGPGTRLTVT.

The CDR3 region is CASSYRSSYNSPLHF. The CDR3 DNA sequence: TGTGCCAGCAGTTACCGGAGCTCCTATAATTCACCCCTCCACTTT. The chain employs TRBV6-6 and TRBJ1-6, with unresolved D. V was shortened by 2 bases and J by 0 bases, with 5 bases between the two germline ends. The CDR3 consists of 15 residues. The germline V gene has CDR1 MNHNY and CDR2 SVGAGI (reference sequence).

The gene calls are TRBV11-2 and TRBJ1-5; 7 nucleotides match TRBD1. Unmatched junction bases numbered 7, after V lost 5 bases and J lost 3 bases. The CDR3 runs to 15 residues. CDR1 is SGHAT and CDR2 is FQNNGV in the germline V gene. Written as DNA, the CDR3 is TGTGCCAGCAGCCCACAGGGGTCTGCCAATCAGCCCCAGCATTTT. Translating gives CASSPQGSANQPQHF. Full variable domain (missing parts from reference TRBV11-2 and TRBJ1-5): EAGVAQSPRYKIIEKRQSVAFWCNPISGHATLYWYQQILGQGPKLLIQFQNNGVVDDSQLPKDRFSAERLKGVDSTLKIQPAKLEDSAVYLCASSPQGSANQPQHFGDGTRLSIL.

Only a few counts were recorded for this clone. This chain connects TRBV7-3 to TRBJ2-5, with TRBD1 as a possible D gene (6 bases). TRBJ2-7 matches the DNA end more closely, so the J call is doubtful. The CDR3 loop spans 14 amino acids. The germline CDR1 and CDR2 sequences are SGHTA and FQGTGA. CDR3 protein: CASSTQGPTAEQYF. DNA for the CDR3: TGTGCCAGCAGCACCCAGGGGCCGACAGCCGAGCAGTACTTC.

Ten or more counts support this clone. This sequence joins TRBV7-2 and TRBJ1-5, with D unclear. The CDR3 runs to 14 residues. The germline V and J ends were trimmed by 5 bases and 4 bases, with 12 bases remaining between them. The V gene's germline CDR1 is SGHTA and CDR2 FQGNSA. CDR3 protein: CASSVSLGNQPQHF. The CDR3 coding sequence is TGTGCCAGCAGCGTTTCATTGGGGAATCAGCCCCAGCATTTT.